Listed below are T cell receptor beta chains from one sample, sequenced in a study of cytomegalovirus exposure and HLA in healthy donors. Produced via immunoSEQ multiplex PCR; TCRdb's table is partial and in-frame only. The sample contains 85,000 to 130,000 clones, more than 75% of which appear only once. Material: PBMCs. These receptors originate from a woman aged 50 to 65 in good health and CMV-seropositive. The CDR3 runs from the conserved cysteine through the conserved F or W. Each record gives: J gene, D gene, clone size, V gene, CDR3 protein, CDR3 DNA. A D gene is named only where the DNA matches it firmly. Expanded clones are given a class, and other clones once, few, many or no size at all.

TRBJ1-4 . . TRBV7-9 CASNRATNEKLFF TGTGCCAGCAATCGGGCAACTAATGAAAAACTGTTTTTT
TRBJ1-2 . . TRBV30 CAWSSGLGSLISFNYGYTF TGTGCCTGGAGTTCGGGACTGGGGAGTCTCATTAGTTTTAACTATGGCTACACCTTC
TRBJ1-2 . . TRBV11-2 CASSLPQAGPAGYYTF TGTGCCAGCAGCTTACCACAAGCAGGCCCCGCTGGATACTACACCTTC
TRBJ1-4 . . TRBV18 CASSPGQNEKLFF TGTGCCAGCTCACCGGGGCAGAATGAAAAACTGTTTTTT
TRBJ1-1 . . TRBV11-2 CASSLSGGVTEAFF TGTGCCAGCAGCTTATCTGGGGGCGTCACTGAAGCTTTCTTT
TRBJ2-4 . . TRBV12-1 CASSPTGPVAKNIQYF TGTGCCAGCAGCCCAACAGGACCCGTAGCCAAAAACATTCAGTACTTC
TRBJ1-1 . few TRBV7-3 CASSLERGTEAFF TGTGCCAGCAGCTTGGAACGGGGGACTGAAGCTTTCTTT
TRBJ2-7 TRBD1 . TRBV30 CAWSDTGTGHYEQYF TGTGCCTGGAGTGATACCGGGACAGGGCACTACGAGCAGTACTTC
TRBJ2-2 TRBD1 . TRBV30 CAWTGTGVTGELFF TGTGCCTGGACCGGGACAGGGGTCACCGGGGAGCTGTTTTTT
TRBJ1-1 TRBD1 . TRBV5-1 CASSRAGTGVRTEAFF TGCGCCAGCAGCCGTGCCGGGACAGGGGTTCGGACTGAAGCTTTCTTT
TRBJ2-2 TRBD2 . TRBV28 CASRRLAGGQTNTGELFF TGTGCCAGCAGGCGACTAGCGGGGGGACAGACAAACACCGGGGAGCTGTTTTTT
TRBJ1-2 . . TRBV6-1 CASIPSWGGYGYTF TGTGCCAGCATCCCCTCTTGGGGGGGTTACGGCTACACCTTC
TRBJ1-2 . . TRBV9 CASSVDRSPAYGYTF TGTGCCAGCAGCGTTGACAGGTCGCCGGCTTATGGCTACACCTTC
TRBJ2-7 . few TRBV10-3 CAISAQGPYEEQYF TGTGCCATCAGTGCCCAGGGGCCTTACGAGGAGCAGTACTTC
TRBJ1-4 . . TRBV14 CASSQAVLRGGKGLFF TGTGCCAGCAGCCAAGCGGTGTTACGGGGGGGCAAGGGCCTGTTTTTT
TRBJ2-5 TRBD1 once TRBV5-1 CASSPRGTGETQYF TGCGCCAGCAGCCCCCGAGGGACAGGGGAGACCCAGTACTTC
TRBJ2-1 . . TRBV7-6 CASSQERAGAGNEQFF TGTGCCAGCAGTCAGGAGCGGGCGGGGGCGGGCAATGAGCAGTTCTTC
TRBJ1-2 . few TRBV28 CASSWRDYGYTF TGTGCCAGCAGTTGGAGGGACTATGGCTACACCTTC
TRBJ2-6 . few TRBV10-1 CASSVNSGANVLTF TGCGCCAGCAGTGTCAACTCTGGGGCCAACGTCCTGACTTTC
TRBJ2-2 TRBD2 . TRBV7-3 CASSPSLAGRNTGELFF TGTGCCAGCAGCCCTTCCCTAGCGGGGAGGAACACCGGGGAGCTGTTTTTT
TRBJ1-2 . . TRBV6-1 CASRPGAGGYTF TGTGCCAGCAGGCCAGGGGCCGGCGGCTACACCTTC
TRBJ1-2 . . TRBV14 CASSQDILGTSPYTF TGTGCCAGCAGCCAAGATATACTCGGGACATCACCCTACACCTTC
TRBJ2-1 . . TRBV4-1 CASSQGLDSYNEQFF TGCGCCAGCAGCCAGGGCTTGGATTCCTACAATGAGCAGTTCTTC
TRBJ2-7 . . TRBV14 CASSPTGIPYEQYF TGTGCCAGCAGCCCTACAGGGATCCCTTACGAGCAGTACTTC
TRBJ2-5 . . TRBV6-1 CASSEGLVLMYF TGTGCCAGCAGTGAGGGACTTGTCCTAATGTACTTC
TRBJ2-5 TRBD2 once TRBV27 CAKQSGLAGGPRRYETQYF TGTGCGAAGCAGTCTGGTCTAGCGGGGGGGCCACGGCGTTACGAGACCCAGTACTTC
TRBJ2-1 . . TRBV27 CASSLGGSEQFF TGTGCCAGCAGTTTAGGGGGGAGTGAGCAGTTCTTC
TRBJ1-1 . . TRBV5-1 CASSLGSRAATEAFF TGCGCCAGCAGCTTGGGGTCCAGGGCTGCCACTGAAGCTTTCTTT
TRBJ2-7 TRBD1 . TRBV7-3 CASGPQGGIGEQYF TGTGCCAGCGGGCCACAGGGGGGAATCGGCGAGCAGTACTTC
TRBJ2-2 . . TRBV9 CASSVVLGAGLFF TGTGCCAGCAGCGTAGTTTTAGGGGCAGGGCTGTTTTTT
TRBJ1-1 . . TRBV7-3 CASSPRGGDEAFF TGTGCCAGCAGTCCCCGAGGGGGAGATGAAGCTTTCTTT
TRBJ2-3 . . TRBV7-9 CASSLVLANTDTQYF TGTGCCAGCAGCTTAGTCCTAGCGAACACAGATACGCAGTATTTT
TRBJ1-1 . few TRBV9 CASSVAAQGMNTEAFF TGTGCCAGCAGCGTAGCGGCGCAGGGGATGAACACTGAAGCTTTCTTT
TRBJ2-5 TRBD2 . TRBV18 CASSPGGGYQETQYF TGTGCCAGCTCACCTGGCGGGGGGTACCAAGAGACCCAGTACTTC
TRBJ2-1 TRBD2 . TRBV5-6 CASSVRGLAAGPQFF TGTGCCAGCAGCGTGAGGGGACTAGCGGCGGGACCGCAGTTCTTC
TRBJ2-7 TRBD2 . TRBV5-1 CASSPSSGVSYEQYF TGCGCCAGCAGCCCGTCTAGCGGGGTCTCCTACGAGCAGTACTTC
TRBJ1-6 . once TRBV11-2 CASSLESRNSYNSPLHF TGTGCCAGCAGCTTAGAGAGCAGGAACTCCTATAATTCACCCCTCCACTTT
TRBJ2-7 TRBD2 . TRBV19 CASRTTGTSGYEQYF TGTGCCAGTAGGACGACCGGGACTAGCGGCTACGAGCAGTACTTC
TRBJ1-1 . few TRBV5-6 CASSWDPTALINTEAFF TGTGCCAGCAGCTGGGATCCGACAGCCTTGATAAACACTGAAGCTTTCTTT
TRBJ2-7 TRBD1 . TRBV7-9 CSSSYGQGATYEQYF TGTTCCAGCAGCTACGGACAGGGGGCTACCTACGAGCAGTACTTC
TRBJ2-7 . . TRBV27 CASSSSISPGQYF TGTGCCAGCAGTTCATCGATCTCCCCGGGGCAGTACTTC
TRBJ2-2 TRBD1 . TRBV28 CASRRLQGANTGELFF TGTGCCAGCAGACGACTACAGGGGGCGAACACCGGGGAGCTGTTTTTT
TRBJ1-5 . . TRBV19 CASSIDGGGQQPQHF TGTGCCAGTAGTATAGATGGGGGGGGTCAACAGCCCCAGCATTTT
TRBJ2-3 TRBD2 . TRBV7-3 CASSLVAGGQDTQYF TGTGCCAGCAGCTTAGTGGCGGGGGGGCAAGATACGCAGTATTTT
TRBJ2-7 . . TRBV19 CASQMTGQTYEQYF TGTGCCAGTCAGATGACCGGACAGACCTACGAGCAGTACTTC
TRBJ2-3 TRBD2 . TRBV4-1 CASSQDQTSGGADTQYF TGCGCCAGCAGCCAAGATCAGACTAGCGGGGGGGCAGATACGCAGTATTTT
TRBJ2-3 . once TRBV18 CASSPQDTQYF TGTGCCAGCTCACCTCAAGATACGCAGTATTTT
TRBJ2-6 TRBD1 . TRBV19 CASSQGTGGTGANVLTF TGTGCCAGTAGTCAGGGGACAGGGGGCACTGGGGCCAACGTCCTGACTTTC
TRBJ2-2 . . TRBV6-1 CASSAPATGTGELFF TGTGCCAGCAGCGCCCCTGCGACGGGCACCGGGGAGCTGTTTTTT